These 14 T cell receptor beta chains originate from one sample sequenced in a study of identifying expanded T cells in peripheral blood (dated 2019 in TCRdb). The library was made by the immunoSEQ multiplex PCR assay. The table comes from immuneACCESS by way of TCRdb, which keeps in-frame sequences with V and J called. Part of the clones is missing from these tables; in studies checked, under half for an unresolved V gene and the rest for unknown reasons. The sample profile shows over 75,000 clones; about 87% of them were found once. The top ten constitute about 4% of the sample. Sequencing was done on a sample of blood. Receptor source: a person aged 18 to 70 in good health.

The chain joins TRBV28 to TRBJ2-6; D not certain. The CDR3 consists of 13 residues. The V end was cut by 7 bases, the J end by 0 bases, with 4 bases between. CDR1 is MDHEN, CDR2 SYDVKM, per germline. CDR3 residues: CASMSSGANVLTF. The CDR3 nucleotides are TGTGCCAGCATGAGCTCTGGGGCCAACGTCCTGACTTTC. The full variable domain, rest sourced from reference TRBV28 and TRBJ2-6, is DVKVTQSSRYLVKRTGEKVFLECVQDMDHENMFWYRQDPGLGLRLIYFSYDVKMKEKGDIPEGYSVSREKKERFSLILESASTNQTSMYLCASMSSGANVLTFGAGSRLTVL.

The V call is TRBV19, the J call TRBJ2-4; weak D call: TRBD2 (6 bases). The length of the CDR3 is 14 residues. Between the trimmed V and J ends, which lost 7 bases and 10 bases, there was a span of 20 bases. Germline lookup yields CDR1 LNHDA and CDR2 SQIVND (reference sequence). CDR3 DNA sequence: TGTGCCAGTAACACCGGGACTGGTAATTTTATTCAGTACTTC. Translating gives CASNTGTGNFIQYF.

This clone was detected only once. Other nucleotide sequences from this sample produce the same CDR3. The chain carries TRBV7-9 and TRBJ1-4; D is unresolved. The V end lost 3 bases, the J end lost 10 bases, and 12 bases lay between the germline ends. The CDR3 is 13 amino acids. CDR1 and CDR2 (germline): SEHNR, FQNEAQ (reference sequence). As DNA, the CDR3 is TGTGCCAGCAGCTTCGACTCACCCCGAAAACTGTTTTTT. Its translation is CASSFDSPRKLFF.

This clone was seen a single time. This chain connects TRBV7-8 to TRBJ1-2; D gene ambiguous. V lost 1 base and J 7 bases, leaving 13 bases between the germline ends. The CDR3 loop spans 14 amino acids. Germline-derived CDR1 and CDR2 are SGHVS and FQNEAQ. The CDR3 coding sequence is TGTGCCAGCAGCTTAGTCGACGGGAAGAGTGGCTACACCTTC. This sequence encodes CASSLVDGKSGYTF.

J is TRBJ1-3 and V is TRBV13, with D unclear. The V end was cut by 5 bases, the J end by 2 bases, with 10 bases between. This CDR3 contains 14 residues. Germline CDR1 is PRHDT and CDR2 is FYEKMQ (reference sequence). The CDR3 DNA sequence: TGTGCCAGCAGCCTTCTTATGACTGGAAACACCATATATTTT. Encoded protein: CASSLLMTGNTIYF.

This sequence joins TRBV7-3 and TRBJ1-2, with TRBD1 matching 7 bases. CDR1 and CDR2 from the germline V gene are SGHTA and FQGTGA. The V segment lost 5 bases and the J segment 8 bases; nucleotides outside the gene matches: 11. The CDR3 sequence is 14 residues long. CDR3: CASSPEQGTRGYTF. CDR3 bases: TGTGCCAGCAGCCCCGAACAGGGGACGAGGGGCTACACCTTC.

This sequence joins TRBV30 and TRBJ1-1; D call uncertain. V lost 0 bases and J lost 6, with 17 bases in between. The V gene's germline CDR1 is GTSNPN and CDR2 SVGIG (reference sequence). The CDR3 length is 15 residues. The CDR3: CAWSVPIGPGSEAFF. In nucleotides, the CDR3 is TGTGCCTGGAGTGTACCCATAGGCCCGGGCTCTGAAGCTTTCTTT. The full variable domain, completed using reference TRBV30 and TRBJ1-1, is SQTIHQWPATLVQPVGSPLSLECTVEGTSNPNLYWYRQAAGRGLQLLFYSVGIGQISSEVPQNLSASRPQDRQFILSSKKLLLSDSGFYLCAWSVPIGPGSEAFFGQGTRLTVV.

The chain employs TRBV19 and TRBJ2-7, with 9 bases lining up with TRBD1. CDR3 length equals 15 residues. The V gene's germline CDR1 is LNHDA and CDR2 SQIVND (reference sequence). J gave up 1 base and V 6 bases, and 7 bases lay outside the gene matches. CDR3 sequence (DNA): TGTGCCAGTAGAGGGTCGGACAGGGGTTCCTACGAGCAGTACTTC. Encoded protein: CASRGSDRGSYEQYF.

The chain carries TRBV7-6 and TRBJ2-2; D perhaps matches TRBD2 (5 bases). Trimming removed 8 bases from V and 0 bases from J, with 7 bases in between. This CDR3 has 13 amino acids. CDR1 and CDR2 from the germline V gene are SGHVS and FNYEAQ. CDR3 residues: CASGGPNTGELFF. The DNA for the CDR3 is TGTGCCAGCGGAGGCCCGAACACCGGGGAGCTGTTTTTT.

This rearrangement joins TRBV6-5 to TRBJ2-7; D remains unclear. Germline CDR1 MNHEY, CDR2 SVGAGI. V lost 4 bases and J lost 5, with 6 bases in between. The CDR3 has 11 residues. The CDR3 nucleotides read TGTGCCAGCAGTTTCCAAGACGAGCAGTACTTC. Amino acid sequence: CASSFQDEQYF.

This chain links TRBV15 with TRBJ2-3; D not resolved. Per the germline V gene, CDR1 is LNHNV and CDR2 is YYDKDF (reference sequence). Trimming stripped 5 bases from V and 3 bases from J, with 12 bases between. The CDR3 covers 14 residues. Here the CDR3 reads CATSLSFGTDTQYF. Written as DNA, the CDR3 is TGTGCCACCAGCCTTTCCTTTGGGACAGATACGCAGTATTTT.

The V call is TRBV15, the J call TRBJ2-1; the match to TRBD2 covers 14 bases. This CDR3 has 16 residues. Germline CDR1 LNHNV, CDR2 YYDKDF (reference sequence). Trimming took 0 bases from V and 9 from J; bases not matched to a gene: 4. The CDR3 reads CATSRDLGLAGVEQFF. CDR3 coding DNA: TGTGCCACCAGCAGAGATCTGGGACTAGCGGGAGTTGAGCAGTTCTTC.

Notes on this clone: This CDR3 is also generated by other DNA sequences in the sample. This chain joins TRBV6-5 and TRBJ2-1; 13 nucleotides align to TRBD2. From germline, CDR1 is MNHEY and CDR2 SVGAGI. This CDR3 contains 14 residues. Trimming cost V 6 bases and J 4 bases; bases outside gene matches: 0. The DNA of the CDR3 is TGTGCCAGCAGGGGACTAGCGGGGTACAATGAGCAGTTCTTC. Its translation is CASRGLAGYNEQFF.

The V call is TRBV5-6, the J call TRBJ2-4; D is perhaps TRBD1 (8 bases). Germline CDR1 SGHDT, CDR2 YYEEEE. The ends were cut back, 4 bases at V and 11 bases at J, with 16 bases in the middle. The CDR3 totals 13 residues. CDR3 sequence reads: CASSGRDRLFQYF. The DNA for the CDR3 is TGTGCCAGCAGCGGGAGGGACAGGCTCTTTCAGTACTTC.